The rows below give T cell receptor beta chains drawn from one sample of a study of human T cells and chemical hapten exposure. TCRdb passed the RACE reads through MiXCR, listing each CDR3 protein once. The profile covers 250,000 or so distinct CDR3 sequences, with around 9.3% appearing a single time and less than 3% taken by the ten largest. This material consisted of whole blood, taken in connection with sensitization to the hapten diphenylcyclopropenone (DPC). The receptors come from a woman in her thirties or forties with alopecia areata. Some clones in this sample may be carry-over from other donors' samples. Both conserved end residues are trimmed from each CDR3. Fields, in order: V gene, J gene, clone size, CDR3 protein. Clone sizes are given selectively: once, few, many, or a class where the clone is expanded.

>TRBV25-1|TRBJ2-5|few
ASSARTSGRGETQY
>TRBV6-2/TRBV6-3|TRBJ1-6|.
ATTGQGTTKGYNSPLH
>TRBV29-1|TRBJ2-7|many
SARRTGVDDEQY
>TRBV7-2|TRBJ1-6|many
ASSYQGHNSPLH
>TRBV6-5|TRBJ2-2|few
ASSYGTLNTGELF
>TRBV7-7|TRBJ2-5|few
ASSYDNQETQY
>TRBV6-5|TRBJ2-1|few
ASSPGTTIYNEQF
>TRBV7-6|TRBJ2-7|.
ASSLVQGTEYEQY
>TRBV29-1|TRBJ2-6|.
SVVRSSGANVLT
>TRBV29-1|TRBJ2-5|few
SVEVGETQY
>TRBV20-1|TRBJ1-1|few
SARRPGTGTGTEAF
>TRBV12-3/TRBV12-4|TRBJ1-2|.
ASSLQQGAFGYT
>TRBV12-3/TRBV12-4|TRBJ1-2|many
AARRRSSYGYT
>TRBV7-2|TRBJ2-3|.
ASSISPPSVLTDTQY
>TRBV7-2|TRBJ2-7|few
ASSLVGLAGEVEY
>TRBV28|TRBJ1-2|many
ASRQGLRGYT
>TRBV4-3|TRBJ1-1|many
ASSQDQGRGPEAF
>TRBV7-2|TRBJ2-7|.
ASSLAAGQQYEQY
>TRBV2|TRBJ2-5|.
ASSVQDLGRAQY
>TRBV5-1|TRBJ2-1|many
ASSGGSSGHNEQF
>TRBV5-1|TRBJ2-7|.
ASSLRAGRYEQY
>TRBV4-3|TRBJ2-3|.
ASSPRGTGEVDTQY
>TRBV7-9|TRBJ1-5|.
ASSSQGNQPQH
>TRBV7-8|TRBJ2-3|few
ASSPRTSGSSDTQY
>TRBV7-9|TRBJ2-1|.
ASSPQLGFRF
>TRBV5-6|TRBJ1-6|.
ASSRGVDSPLH
>TRBV12-3/TRBV12-4|TRBJ1-2|.
ASSFTWTAYGYT
>TRBV28|TRBJ2-3|many
ASSLLTSTTDTQY
>TRBV29-1|TRBJ2-2|.
SVEEGLAGGIDTGELF
>TRBV15|TRBJ2-4|.
ATGTGGRNIQY
>TRBV20-1|TRBJ1-5|.
SASIAGKDNQPQH
>TRBV9|TRBJ2-3|.
ASSPGGLRADTQY
>TRBV28|TRBJ1-5|.
ASSSPQGAFNQPQH
>TRBV7-9|TRBJ1-5|few
ASSKQGTLGNQPQH
>TRBV12-3/TRBV12-4|TRBJ1-3|.
ASSPRRGPGNTIY
>TRBV27|TRBJ2-2|many
ASTRQGGAGELF
>TRBV2|TRBJ2-1|.
ASTWGPWSSYNEQF
>TRBV5-1|TRBJ1-1|many
ASSPREGLNTEAF
>TRBV28|TRBJ2-3|.
ASSPAGRTDTQY
>TRBV4-3|TRBJ1-2|few
ASSQEWPRAYGYT
>TRBV25-1|TRBJ2-1|.
ASSESGRSNEQF
>TRBV20-1|TRBJ1-1|many
SARKFLDTEAF
>TRBV28|TRBJ1-1|.
ASSFSLGGVNTEAF
>TRBV15|TRBJ1-3|few
ATSRMESSGNTIY
>TRBV27|TRBJ2-7|few
ASSRKGGESYEQY
>TRBV7-6|TRBJ2-7|many
ASSLSPLEAYEQY
>TRBV28|TRBJ2-1|many
ASSFRGRRYNEQF
>TRBV29-1|TRBJ2-7|.
SVEVRDSSYEQY
>TRBV6-6|TRBJ2-7|.
ASSLNSIYEQY
>TRBV20-1|TRBJ2-3|.
SAIPAGGPGDTQY
>TRBV12-3/TRBV12-4|TRBJ2-3|many
ASSFGGDGDTQY
>TRBV20-1|TRBJ2-1|.
SAETGRVNEQF
>TRBV6-5|TRBJ1-1|.
ASSYFRVDTEAF
>TRBV9|TRBJ1-5|many
ASSKEPGKGQPQH
>TRBV6-1|TRBJ1-3|few
ASNVNLSGNTIY
>TRBV28|TRBJ1-4|many
ASSPTGYEKLF
>TRBV6-5|TRBJ2-7|many
ASSPSGRALEQY
>TRBV7-2|TRBJ2-1|few
ASSLGADYSHEQF
>TRBV7-2|TRBJ2-1|.
ASSLAPSGHYNEQF
>TRBV29-1|TRBJ1-2|.
SVEESGYT